The rows below give T cell receptor beta chains drawn from one sample of a study of graft-versus-host responses after intestinal transplantation. No cognate antigen is known for these TCRs. TCRdb keeps only in-frame clones here, not all; method: immunoSEQ multiplex PCR. Found here are around 100,000 clones, roughly nine tenths of them singletons; the top ten hold about 0.2%. The material was unstimulated CD4+ T cells sorted from spleen or lymph node cells, obtained before transplant. These receptors originate from a human donor who was the organ donor for an intestinal transplant. CDR3s include the opening cysteine and the closing phenylalanine or tryptophan. D genes are given only for firm matches. Clone size, where shown, is once, few, many, or a class for clones that have expanded.

d_gene	j_gene	abundance	v_gene	CDR3nt	CDR3aa
NA	TRBJ1-1	NA	TRBV5-1	TGCGCCAGCAGCTTGTTGGGCAGTACGGCCACTGAAGCTTTCTTT	CASSLLGSTATEAFF
NA	TRBJ1-2	NA	TRBV7-9	TGTGCCAGCAGCCCACCCCGGACAGACTATGGCTACACCTTC	CASSPPRTDYGYTF
TRBD2	TRBJ2-3	NA	TRBV7-2	TGTGCCAGCAGCTTAGTCCTACTAGCGGGAGGGCCAGATACGCAGTATTTT	CASSLVLLAGGPDTQYF
NA	TRBJ2-2	NA	TRBV10-2	TGCGCCAGCAGTGGTCTTGGGGGCGCCCCCGGGGAGCTGTTTTTT	CASSGLGGAPGELFF
TRBD2	TRBJ2-7	NA	TRBV12-5	TGTGCTAGTGGTTTGGTACTGTTAGCGGGAGACTCCTACGAGCAGTACTTC	CASGLVLLAGDSYEQYF
NA	TRBJ2-3	NA	TRBV28	TGTGCCAGCAGTCGGGCCACAGATACGCAGTATTTT	CASSRATDTQYF
NA	TRBJ2-3	NA	TRBV5-1	TGCGCCAGCAGCCCTGGAGGGGTCGGCACAGATACGCAGTATTTT	CASSPGGVGTDTQYF
NA	TRBJ1-1	NA	TRBV18	TGTGCCAGCTCACTACACACGAACACTGAAGCTTTCTTT	CASSLHTNTEAFF
NA	TRBJ2-7	NA	TRBV6-5	TGTGCCAGCAGCCGAGAGACCCGGGGAGGCGAGCAGTACTTC	CASSRETRGGEQYF
TRBD2	TRBJ2-7	NA	TRBV6-5	TGTGCCAGCAGTTACAGCCTTAGCGGGAGCTCCTACGAGCAGTACTTC	CASSYSLSGSSYEQYF
NA	TRBJ1-2	NA	TRBV5-4	TGTGCCAGCAGCTTGGGACAGACCGTGGGAGGCTACACCTTC	CASSLGQTVGGYTF
TRBD2	TRBJ2-5	NA	TRBV6-1	TGTGCCAGCAGTGAACCTAGCGGGAGGACCTGGAGGACCCAGTACTTC	CASSEPSGRTWRTQYF
TRBD1	TRBJ1-5	NA	TRBV5-5	TGTGCCAGCAGCTTGGGCTTCAGACGGACAGGGTCTAATCAGCCCCAGCATTTT	CASSLGFRRTGSNQPQHF
NA	TRBJ1-2	NA	TRBV28	TGTGCCAGCAGTTTATCTCGCAGGGGTTATGGCTACACCTTC	CASSLSRRGYGYTF
NA	TRBJ2-7	NA	TRBV4-1	TGCGCCAGCAGCCGTTCCGGGCAGCGGACGGGTGTCTACGAGCAGTACTTC	CASSRSGQRTGVYEQYF
NA	TRBJ2-7	NA	TRBV7-2	TGTGCCAGCAGCTTCCGGGACGGCTACGAGCAGTACTTC	CASSFRDGYEQYF
TRBD2	TRBJ2-2	NA	TRBV7-6	TGTGCCAGCAGCTTAGGACTAGCGGGAGGGCCGGGGGAGCTGTTTTTT	CASSLGLAGGPGELFF
TRBD1	TRBJ1-2	NA	TRBV9	TGTGCCAGCAGCGGCAGTGACAGGGGCGTCTATGGCTACACCTTC	CASSGSDRGVYGYTF
TRBD1	TRBJ1-1	once	TRBV27	TGTGCCAGCAGTCATCGGACAGGGGGCGCGGGCACTGAAGCTTTCTTT	CASSHRTGGAGTEAFF
NA	TRBJ1-2	NA	TRBV7-2	TGTGCCAGCAGCTTAGGCGTAGGGGGGTATGGCTACACCTTC	CASSLGVGGYGYTF
NA	TRBJ2-2	NA	TRBV19	TGTGCCAGTATTCAAGGCACCGGGGAGCTGTTTTTT	CASIQGTGELFF
NA	TRBJ2-3	NA	TRBV4-3	TGCGCCAGCAGTGGGGACATTAGCACAGATACGCAGTATTTT	CASSGDISTDTQYF
NA	TRBJ2-7	NA	TRBV2	TGTGCCAGCAGACCCGACCCCTACGAGCAGTACTTC	CASRPDPYEQYF
TRBD1	TRBJ2-3	NA	TRBV5-1	TGCGCCAGCAGCCAAGACAGGGGTGGAGATACGCAGTATTTT	CASSQDRGGDTQYF
NA	TRBJ1-2	NA	TRBV20-1	TGCAGTACAGGGTTCAACTATGGCTACACCTTC	CSTGFNYGYTF
NA	TRBJ1-3	few	TRBV2	TGTGCCAGCAGTGAACTCCGGAGCTCTGGAAACACCATATATTTT	CASSELRSSGNTIYF
NA	TRBJ2-3	NA	TRBV4-2	TGTGCCAGCAGCCAAGATAGCCCCAATTCAGATACGCAGTATTTT	CASSQDSPNSDTQYF
NA	TRBJ1-1	NA	TRBV18	TGTGCCAGCTCACCGGGTTTGGGGGGGCTGAACACTGAAGCTTTCTTT	CASSPGLGGLNTEAFF
NA	TRBJ1-1	once	TRBV2	TGTGCCAGCAGGTATAACCTTAACACTGAAGCTTTCTTT	CASRYNLNTEAFF
NA	TRBJ1-2	once	TRBV18	TGTGCCAGCTCCAGCCAAGGATTACTCTACACCTTC	CASSSQGLLYTF
NA	TRBJ2-3	NA	TRBV9	TGTGCCAGCAGCGGGACAATCACAGGTTCAGATACGCAGTATTTT	CASSGTITGSDTQYF
TRBD1	TRBJ2-7	once	TRBV7-2	TGTGCCAGCAGCTTAGGCCGGGACAGGGGGTTTGAGCAGTACTTC	CASSLGRDRGFEQYF
NA	TRBJ1-1	NA	TRBV5-1	TGCGCCAGCAGCGAAACCCCGCAGGGGCGGACTGAAGCTTTCTTT	CASSETPQGRTEAFF
NA	TRBJ2-2	NA	TRBV28	TGTGCCAGCAGGGACGGGAACACCGGGGAGCTGTTTTTT	CASRDGNTGELFF
NA	TRBJ2-5	NA	TRBV4-1	TGCGCCAGCAGCCCAGGTCCCGGGAGTCCAGAGACCCAGTACTTC	CASSPGPGSPETQYF
TRBD2	TRBJ2-1	once	TRBV5-1	TGCGCCAGCAGCCTAGCGGCAGAGGGAGAGCAGTTCTTC	CASSLAAEGEQFF
NA	TRBJ1-4	NA	TRBV6-5	TGTGCCAGCAGGACGATCACAGGGGAAAAACTGTTTTTT	CASRTITGEKLFF
NA	TRBJ1-4	NA	TRBV6-5	TGTGCCAGCAGTTACACCCCGGCGAAGGATGAAAAACTGTTTTTT	CASSYTPAKDEKLFF
NA	TRBJ2-1	NA	TRBV27	TGTGCCAGCAGTTTTAAGCCAGGCTACAATGAGCAGTTCTTC	CASSFKPGYNEQFF
NA	TRBJ2-5	NA	TRBV6-6	TGTGCCAGCAGTTACTCCGGGGACCGCCCGGAGACCCAGTACTTC	CASSYSGDRPETQYF
TRBD1	TRBJ2-6	NA	TRBV5-1	TGCGCCAGCAGCTTCCCTACCGGGACAGGGGGCGCTGGGGCCAACGTCCTGACTTTC	CASSFPTGTGGAGANVLTF
NA	TRBJ1-2	NA	TRBV6-1	TGTGCCAGCATGAGGGCCCTAGGGTATGGCTACACCTTC	CASMRALGYGYTF
NA	TRBJ1-5	NA	TRBV10-1	TGCGCCAGCAGTCAATATTCCGGGACACTAGGAGGTAATCAGCCCCAGCATTTT	CASSQYSGTLGGNQPQHF
NA	TRBJ2-6	NA	TRBV27	TGTGCCAGCAGTTCCACTTCTGGGGCCAACGTCCTGACTTTC	CASSSTSGANVLTF
TRBD1	TRBJ2-7	NA	TRBV6-1	TGTGCCAGCAGACTTGACAGGGGACCCTACGAGCAGTACTTC	CASRLDRGPYEQYF
TRBD1	TRBJ2-7	once	TRBV5-6	TGTGCCAGCAGCTTGCTACCGGGACAGAATCGGGAATTC	CASSLLPGQNREF
NA	TRBJ2-7	NA	TRBV30	TGTGCCTGGACCCAGGGTGGCTACGAGCAGTACTTC	CAWTQGGYEQYF
NA	TRBJ1-4	NA	TRBV28	TGTGCCAGCAGTTCCAAACAAACCATTAATGAAAAACTGTTTTTT	CASSSKQTINEKLFF
TRBD2	TRBJ2-7	once	TRBV7-2	TGTGCCAGCAGCCTAGCGCCTCGGGGCGGGAGCCCCTACGAGCAGTACTTC	CASSLAPRGGSPYEQYF
NA	TRBJ2-5	NA	TRBV7-7	TGTGCCAGCAGCTTATTTCTAGACCAAGAGACCCAGTACTTC	CASSLFLDQETQYF
NA	TRBJ1-1	NA	TRBV7-2	TGTGCCAGCAGCTTATTAACTGAAGCTTTCTTT	CASSLLTEAFF
NA	TRBJ1-3	NA	TRBV5-1	TGCGCCAGCAGCTGGGAGACCCAAGACTCTGGAAACACCATATATTTT	CASSWETQDSGNTIYF
NA	TRBJ2-7	NA	TRBV28	TGTGCCAGCAGTAGCCGGGCCAGATACGAGCAGTACTTC	CASSSRARYEQYF
NA	TRBJ1-1	NA	TRBV6-4	TGTGCCAGCAGTGACTCGGAGGGGATGGACACTGAAGCTTTCTTT	CASSDSEGMDTEAFF